This is a list of T cell receptor beta chains from one sample in a study of T cells in Graves' hyperthyroidism and ophthalmopathy. TCRdb processed the multiplex PCR reads anew with MiXCR; each CDR3 protein has one entry. The table records a few hundred thousand distinct CDR3 sequences, roughly 15% of them present only once. Sequencing was carried out using blood. The origin of the receptors is a woman aged 60-70 years with Graves' ophthalmopathy. CDR3s include the opening cysteine and the closing phenylalanine or tryptophan. A D gene is named only where the DNA matches it firmly. Part of the rows lack a size; the others show once, few, many or a class for expanded clones.

TRBV2	few	TRBD2	TRBJ2-3	TGTGCCAGCAGGGTTAGCGGGACGACCCTTAGCACAGATACGCAGTATTTT	CASRVSGTTLSTDTQYF
TRBV7-2	many	NA	TRBJ2-2	TGTGCCAGCAGTTCCCTTAGGGGTAACACCGGGGAGCTGTTTTTT	CASSSLRGNTGELFF
TRBV5-1	NA	TRBD1	TRBJ2-3	TGCGCCAGCAGCTGGGACAGGCTGGGCACAGATACGCAGTATTTT	CASSWDRLGTDTQYF
TRBV12-5	few	NA	TRBJ2-3	TGTGCTAGTATTCGGGAGCGCACAGATACGCAGTATTTT	CASIRERTDTQYF
TRBV29-1	NA	NA	TRBJ2-2	TGCAGCGTTGCTCCCGCGAACACCGGGGAGCTGTTTTTT	CSVAPANTGELFF
TRBV10-1	NA	NA	TRBJ2-7	TGCGCCAGCCCACCCGACGAGCAGTACTTC	CASPPDEQYF
TRBV19	NA	NA	TRBJ2-2	TGTGCCAGTAGTATTTGGCGGGCGAACACCGGGGAGCTGTTTTTT	CASSIWRANTGELFF
TRBV6-1	many	NA	TRBJ2-4	TGTGCCAGCAGCCCTCGGACTTCTCAGGGGGGATTCGCCAAAAACATTCAGTACTTC	CASSPRTSQGGFAKNIQYF
TRBV6-5	many	NA	TRBJ2-7	TGTGCCAGCAGTTACTCGACCGGGACCTACGAGCAGTACTTC	CASSYSTGTYEQYF
TRBV15	many	NA	TRBJ1-2	TGTGCCACCAGCAGAGAAGCTCGGGGCTACACCTTC	CATSREARGYTF
TRBV5-6	many	NA	TRBJ2-7	TGTGCCAGCAGCTTGGCGAGGTACGAGCAGTACTTC	CASSLARYEQYF
TRBV28	many	NA	TRBJ2-1	TGTGCCAGCACAGCCCCAGGGTCGACAAGCTCCTACAATGAGCAGTTCTTC	CASTAPGSTSSYNEQFF
TRBV3-1	many	TRBD2	TRBJ2-1	TGTGCCAGCAGCCAAGGGGGGACTATCTCCTACAATGAGCAGTTCTTC	CASSQGGTISYNEQFF